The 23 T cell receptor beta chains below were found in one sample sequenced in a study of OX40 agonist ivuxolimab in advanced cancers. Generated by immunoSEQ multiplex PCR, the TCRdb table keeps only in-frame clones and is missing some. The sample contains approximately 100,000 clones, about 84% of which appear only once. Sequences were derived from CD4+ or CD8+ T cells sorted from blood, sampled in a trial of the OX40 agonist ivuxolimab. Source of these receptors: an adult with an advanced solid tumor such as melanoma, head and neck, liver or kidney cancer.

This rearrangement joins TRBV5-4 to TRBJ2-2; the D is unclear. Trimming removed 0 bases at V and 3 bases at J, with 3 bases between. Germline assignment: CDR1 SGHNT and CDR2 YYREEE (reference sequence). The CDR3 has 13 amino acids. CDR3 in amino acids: CASSLDYTGELFF. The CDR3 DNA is TGTGCCAGCAGCTTGGATTACACCGGGGAGCTGTTTTTT. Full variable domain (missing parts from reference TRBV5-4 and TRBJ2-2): ETGVTQSPTHLIKTRGQQVTLRCSSQSGHNTVSWYQQALGQGPQFIFQYYREEENGRGNFPPRFSGLQFPNYSSELNVNALELDDSALYLCASSLDYTGELFFGEGSRLTVL.

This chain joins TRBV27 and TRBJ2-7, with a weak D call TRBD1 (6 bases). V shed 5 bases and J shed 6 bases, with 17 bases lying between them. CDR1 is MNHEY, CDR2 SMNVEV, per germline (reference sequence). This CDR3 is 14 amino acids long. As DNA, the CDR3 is TGTGCCAGCAGTAAACAGGGAGCGGTGGTCGAGCAGTACTTC. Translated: CASSKQGAVVEQYF.

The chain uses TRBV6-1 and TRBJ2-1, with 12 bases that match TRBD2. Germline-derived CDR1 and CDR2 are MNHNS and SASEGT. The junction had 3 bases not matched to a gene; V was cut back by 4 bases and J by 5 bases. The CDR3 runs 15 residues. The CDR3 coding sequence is TGTGCCAGCAGTGCTAGCGGGAGGGACAACAATGAGCAGTTCTTC. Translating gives CASSASGRDNNEQFF.

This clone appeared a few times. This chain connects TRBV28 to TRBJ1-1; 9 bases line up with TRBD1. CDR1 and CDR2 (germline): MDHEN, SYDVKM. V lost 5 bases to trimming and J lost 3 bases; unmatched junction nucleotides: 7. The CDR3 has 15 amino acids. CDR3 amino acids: CASSKAGQGYTEAFF. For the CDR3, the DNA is TGTGCCAGCAGTAAGGCGGGACAGGGATACACTGAAGCTTTCTTT.

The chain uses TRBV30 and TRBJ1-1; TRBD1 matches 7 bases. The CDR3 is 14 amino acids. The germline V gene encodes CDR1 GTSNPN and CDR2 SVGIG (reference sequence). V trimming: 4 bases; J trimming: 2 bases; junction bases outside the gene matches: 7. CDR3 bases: TGTGCCTGGACCGAGGGGGCGAGCAACACTGAAGCTTTCTTT. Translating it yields CAWTEGASNTEAFF.

In nucleotides, the CDR3 is TGTGCCAGCAGCTCGCAGACAGGGCAAGAGACCCAGTACTTC. Translating gives CASSSQTGQETQYF. The V call is TRBV7-2, the J call TRBJ2-5, with TRBD1 identical over 7 bases. This CDR3 is built from 14 residues. Germline V gene lookup returns CDR1 SGHTA and CDR2 FQGNSA. V shed 4 bases and J 2 bases; nucleotides not matched to a gene: 4.

The CDR3: CASSEVYGETGELFF. The DNA of the CDR3 is TGTGCCAGCAGTGAAGTGTACGGGGAAACCGGGGAGCTGTTTTTT. The chain combines TRBV6-1 with TRBJ2-2; weak D call: TRBD2 (5 bases). This CDR3 spans 15 amino acids. Germline V gene data show CDR1 as MNHNS and CDR2 as SASEGT. V lost 1 base and J lost 5, with 11 bases in between.

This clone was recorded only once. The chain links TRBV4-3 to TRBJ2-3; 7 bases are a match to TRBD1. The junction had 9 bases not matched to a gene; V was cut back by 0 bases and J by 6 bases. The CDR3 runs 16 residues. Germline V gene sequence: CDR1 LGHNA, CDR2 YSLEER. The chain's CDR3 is CASSQERRQGADTQYF. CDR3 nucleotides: TGCGCCAGCAGCCAAGAACGGAGACAGGGTGCCGATACGCAGTATTTT.

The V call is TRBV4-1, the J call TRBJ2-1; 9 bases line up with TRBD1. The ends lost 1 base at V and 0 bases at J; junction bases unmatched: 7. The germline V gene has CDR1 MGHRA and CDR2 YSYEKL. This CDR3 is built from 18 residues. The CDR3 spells CASSQGTQTGGSYNEQFF. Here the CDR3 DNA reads TGCGCCAGCAGCCAAGGAACGCAGACAGGGGGCTCCTACAATGAGCAGTTCTTC.

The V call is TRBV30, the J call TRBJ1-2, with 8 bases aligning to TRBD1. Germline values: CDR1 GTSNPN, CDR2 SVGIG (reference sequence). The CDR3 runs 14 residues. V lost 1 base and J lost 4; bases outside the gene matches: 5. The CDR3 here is CAWSGGQGVYGYTF. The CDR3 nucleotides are TGTGCCTGGAGTGGCGGACAGGGCGTCTATGGCTACACCTTC.

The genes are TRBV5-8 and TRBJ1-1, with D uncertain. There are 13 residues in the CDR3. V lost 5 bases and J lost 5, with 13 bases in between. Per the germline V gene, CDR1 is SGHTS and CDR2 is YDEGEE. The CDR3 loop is CASRGSKETEAFF. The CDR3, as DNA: TGTGCCAGCAGAGGGTCGAAGGAGACTGAAGCTTTCTTT. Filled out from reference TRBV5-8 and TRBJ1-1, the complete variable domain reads EAGVTQSPTHLIKTRGQQATLRCSPISGHTSVYWYQQALGLGLQFLLWYDEGEERNRGNFPPRFSGRQFPNYSSELNVNALELEDSALYLCASRGSKETEAFFGQGTRLTVV.

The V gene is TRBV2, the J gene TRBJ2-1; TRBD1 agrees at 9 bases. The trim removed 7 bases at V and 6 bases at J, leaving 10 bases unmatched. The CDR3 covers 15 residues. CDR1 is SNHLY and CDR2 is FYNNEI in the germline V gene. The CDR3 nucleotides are TGTGCCAGCACCTACCGGGACAGGGAACTCAATGAGCAGTTCTTC. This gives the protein CASTYRDRELNEQFF.

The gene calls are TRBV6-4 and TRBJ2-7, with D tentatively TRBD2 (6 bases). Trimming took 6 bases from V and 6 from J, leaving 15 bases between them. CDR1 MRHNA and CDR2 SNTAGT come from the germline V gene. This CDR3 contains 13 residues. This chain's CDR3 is CASSGTGQPEQYF. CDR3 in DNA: TGTGCCAGCAGCGGGACTGGTCAACCCGAGCAGTACTTC.

CDR3 residues: CASSHQQGFTDTQYF. The CDR3 region has the DNA TGTGCCAGCAGCCATCAACAGGGATTCACAGATACGCAGTATTTT. The chain carries TRBV14 and TRBJ2-3, with D tentatively TRBD1 (6 bases). Trimming stripped 3 bases from V and 2 bases from J, with 12 bases between. CDR3 length: 15 amino acids. CDR1 SGHDN and CDR2 FVKESK come from the germline V gene.

In DNA, the CDR3 is TGTGCCAGCAAGAGGACAGTGACAGATACGCAGTATTTT. The encoded protein is CASKRTVTDTQYF. The V gene is TRBV6-5, the J gene TRBJ2-3; D is perhaps TRBD1 (6 bases). Trimming removed 7 bases at V and 3 bases at J, with 11 bases between. CDR3 size: 13 residues. Germline CDR1 is MNHEY and CDR2 is SVGAGI.

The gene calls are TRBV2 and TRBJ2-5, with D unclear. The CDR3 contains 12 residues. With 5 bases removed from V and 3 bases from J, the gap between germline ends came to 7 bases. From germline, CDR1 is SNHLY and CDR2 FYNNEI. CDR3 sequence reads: CASSNWKETQYF. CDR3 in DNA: TGTGCCAGCAGTAACTGGAAAGAGACCCAGTACTTC.

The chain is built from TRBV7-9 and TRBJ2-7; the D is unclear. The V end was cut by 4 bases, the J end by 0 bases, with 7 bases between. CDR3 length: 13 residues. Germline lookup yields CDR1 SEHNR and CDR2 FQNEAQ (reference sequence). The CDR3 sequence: CASSSRASYEQYF. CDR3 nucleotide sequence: TGTGCCAGCAGCTCCCGGGCCTCCTACGAGCAGTACTTC. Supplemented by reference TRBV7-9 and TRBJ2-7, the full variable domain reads DTGVSQNPRHKITKRGQNVTFRCDPISEHNRLYWYRQTLGQGPEFLTYFQNEAQLEKSRLLSDRFSAERPKGSFSTLEIQRTEQGDSAMYLCASSSRASYEQYFGPGTRLTVT.

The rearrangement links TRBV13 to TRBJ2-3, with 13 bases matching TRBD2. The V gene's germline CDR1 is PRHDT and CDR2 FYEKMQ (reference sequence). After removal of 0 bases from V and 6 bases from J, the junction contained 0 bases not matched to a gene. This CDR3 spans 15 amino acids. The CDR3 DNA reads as TGTGCCAGCAGCTTAGGACTAGCGGGGGGGGATACGCAGTATTTT. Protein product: CASSLGLAGGDTQYF. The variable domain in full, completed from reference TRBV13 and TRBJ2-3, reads AAGVIQSPRHLIKEKRETATLKCYPIPRHDTVYWYQQGPGQDPQFLISFYEKMQSDKGSIPDRFSAQQFSDYHSELNMSSLELGDSALYFCASSLGLAGGDTQYFGPGTRLTVL.

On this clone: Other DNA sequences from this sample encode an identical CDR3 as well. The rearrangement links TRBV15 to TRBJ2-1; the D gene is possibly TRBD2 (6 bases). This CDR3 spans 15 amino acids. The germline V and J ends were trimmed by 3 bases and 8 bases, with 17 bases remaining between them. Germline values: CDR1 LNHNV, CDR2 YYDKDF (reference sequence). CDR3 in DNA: TGTGCCACCAGCAGGGACGGAGGGAGTTTCGATGAGCAGTTCTTC. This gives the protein CATSRDGGSFDEQFF.

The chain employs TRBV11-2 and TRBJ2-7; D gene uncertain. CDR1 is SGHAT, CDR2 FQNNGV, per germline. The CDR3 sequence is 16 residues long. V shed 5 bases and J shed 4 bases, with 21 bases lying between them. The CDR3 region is CASSRATSPSGYEQYF. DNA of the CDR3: TGTGCCAGCAGCCGAGCGACAAGCCCTTCTGGGTACGAGCAGTACTTC.

The CDR3 is CASSYFNRGNTEAFF. The CDR3 region has the DNA TGTGCCAGCAGTTACTTCAACAGGGGGAACACTGAAGCTTTCTTT. This chain uses TRBV6-5 with TRBJ1-1; 7 bases map to TRBD1. Germline values: CDR1 MNHEY, CDR2 SVGAGI. Germline trimming cut 1 base from V and 1 base from J; bases unmatched to any gene: 3. CDR3 size: 15 residues.

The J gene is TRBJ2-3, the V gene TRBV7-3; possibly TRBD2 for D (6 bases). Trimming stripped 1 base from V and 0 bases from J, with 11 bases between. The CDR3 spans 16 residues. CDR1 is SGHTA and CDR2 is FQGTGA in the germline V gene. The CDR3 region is CASSLKGGTSTDTQYF. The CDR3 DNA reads TGTGCCAGCAGCTTAAAGGGCGGGACCAGCACAGATACGCAGTATTTT.

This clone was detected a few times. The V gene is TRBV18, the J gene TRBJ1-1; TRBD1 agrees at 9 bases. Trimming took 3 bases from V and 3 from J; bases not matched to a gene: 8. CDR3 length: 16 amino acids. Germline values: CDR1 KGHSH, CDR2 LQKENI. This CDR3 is CASSPQPGQGDTEAFF. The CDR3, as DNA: TGTGCCAGCTCACCGCAACCGGGACAGGGAGACACTGAAGCTTTCTTT.